Listed below are T cell receptor beta chains from one sample, sequenced in a study of OX40 agonist ivuxolimab in advanced cancers. The protocol was immunoSEQ multiplex PCR, while the TCRdb copy is restricted to in-frame clones and leaves out a portion. Counted here are 55,000 to 90,000 clones, 65% to 85% occurring once; the ten biggest clones make up approximately 1%. The sequencing used CD4+ or CD8+ T cells sorted from blood, collected in a trial of the OX40 agonist ivuxolimab. The origin of the receptors is an adult with an advanced solid tumor such as melanoma, head and neck, liver or kidney cancer. The CDR3 runs from the conserved cysteine through the conserved F or W. Each record gives: J gene, V gene, D gene, clone size, CDR3 DNA, CDR3 protein. D genes are given only for firm matches. Only part of the rows carry a size: once, few, many, or a class if the clone is expanded.

TRBJ1-1 | TRBV9 | NA | few | TGTGCCAGCAGCGTAGCAGGGAGCACTGAAGCTTTCTTT | CASSVAGSTEAFF
TRBJ1-5 | TRBV10-3 | TRBD1 | NA | TGTGCCATCAGTCCCGGGACAGGGAATCAGCCCCAGCATTTT | CAISPGTGNQPQHF
TRBJ1-4 | TRBV13 | TRBD1 | NA | TGTGCCAGCAGCTTAGGACAGGGGGCAACTAATGAAAAACTGTTTTTT | CASSLGQGATNEKLFF
TRBJ2-5 | TRBV28 | NA | NA | TGTGCCACCAGGGATCCGGGACCGTCGGAGACCCAGTACTTC | CATRDPGPSETQYF
TRBJ1-4 | TRBV19 | TRBD1 | NA | TGTGCCAGTAGGCCGACAGGGATGAGGGACGAAAAACTGTTTTTT | CASRPTGMRDEKLFF
TRBJ1-1 | TRBV30 | NA | NA | TGTGCCTGGAGTGTAAAAGCGGGTGGGGGGAGGACTGAAGCTTTCTTT | CAWSVKAGGGRTEAFF
TRBJ2-5 | TRBV2 | TRBD1 | NA | TGTGCCAGCGTCGACTTGGGGACAGCCGGCCCCTGGCGAGAGACCCAGTACTTC | CASVDLGTAGPWRETQYF
TRBJ2-1 | TRBV5-1 | NA | NA | TGCGCCAGCAGCTTGGCTAGCGAGGAGGGCGAGCAGTTCTTC | CASSLASEEGEQFF
TRBJ2-1 | TRBV6-5 | NA | NA | TGTGCCAGCAGTCGACAGGCCTACAATGAGCAGTTCTTC | CASSRQAYNEQFF
TRBJ2-7 | TRBV5-5 | TRBD2 | NA | TGTGCCAGCAGGTCGCTCGGGACTAGCGGGCGCCCCAGGTACGAGCAGTACTTC | CASRSLGTSGRPRYEQYF
TRBJ2-7 | TRBV18 | TRBD1 | NA | TGTGCCAGCTCACTCACAGGGGGCGCCTTCAACGAGCAGTACTTC | CASSLTGGAFNEQYF
TRBJ2-1 | TRBV7-6 | NA | NA | TGTGCCAGCAGCTTAGCCAGGGGAAATGAGCAGTTCTTC | CASSLARGNEQFF
TRBJ1-4 | TRBV5-6 | TRBD1 | NA | TGTGCCAGCAGCCCGGACAGGGGGTTCCCGACTGCTAATGAAAAACTGTTTTTT | CASSPDRGFPTANEKLFF
TRBJ1-2 | TRBV18 | TRBD1 | NA | TGTGCCAGCTCACCGGGACAGTCCTCGAACTATGGCTACACCTTC | CASSPGQSSNYGYTF
TRBJ2-1 | TRBV18 | NA | once | TGTGCCAGCTCATCCTTAGGGGAATTATTGAACAATGAGCAGTTCTTC | CASSSLGELLNNEQFF
TRBJ1-5 | TRBV27 | TRBD1 | NA | TGTGCCAGCAGTCAATCCCCGGGACAGGGTAGTCAGCCCCAGCATTTT | CASSQSPGQGSQPQHF
TRBJ1-2 | TRBV19 | NA | NA | TGTGCCAGTAGTATCGAGCCCACCCGGACGGTAGCTAACTATGGCTACACCTTC | CASSIEPTRTVANYGYTF
TRBJ1-2 | TRBV7-6 | NA | NA | TGTGCCAGCAGCCCCCGTCGGGGGGGCGCGGGGTTCTGGACAACTGGCTACACCTTC | CASSPRRGGAGFWTTGYTF
TRBJ1-6 | TRBV7-9 | NA | NA | TGTGCCAGCAGCCGCAGTACTTCACCCCTCCACTTT | CASSRSTSPLHF
TRBJ1-1 | TRBV6-1 | NA | few | TGTGCCAGCAGTGAAGCCGACAGTCGGAACACTGAAGCTTTCTTT | CASSEADSRNTEAFF
TRBJ1-4 | TRBV7-9 | NA | NA | TGTGCCAGCAGCTCCGAGGGGGGAGGGAGTGAAAAACTGTTTTTT | CASSSEGGGSEKLFF
TRBJ1-1 | TRBV6-5 | NA | NA | TGTGCCAGCAGTCTAGGGAGACGGGGGGCCCCTGAAGCTTTCTTT | CASSLGRRGAPEAFF
TRBJ2-1 | TRBV28 | NA | once | TGTGCCAGCAGGGAAGACGGCTACAATGAGCAGTTCTTC | CASREDGYNEQFF
TRBJ1-5 | TRBV19 | TRBD1 | medium-sized | TGTGCCAGTAGTATGGGGGACAGGGGAATCGTTCAGCCCCAGCATTTT | CASSMGDRGIVQPQHF
TRBJ1-6 | TRBV27 | NA | few | TGTGCCAGCAGTCCGAGGCGGACAGATTCACCCCTCCACTTT | CASSPRRTDSPLHF
TRBJ1-3 | TRBV4-1 | TRBD1 | NA | TGCGCCAGCAGCCAAGATCCCAACAGGGGGCTCGGAAACACCATATATTTT | CASSQDPNRGLGNTIYF
TRBJ1-3 | TRBV5-4 | NA | NA | TGTGCCAGCAGCTTGGATGGGGGTCTTGGAGGAAACACCATATATTTT | CASSLDGGLGGNTIYF
TRBJ2-2 | TRBV7-2 | NA | NA | TGTGCCAGCGCCCGAACGAGGACGAACACCGGGGAGCTGTTTTTT | CASARTRTNTGELFF
TRBJ2-1 | TRBV29-1 | NA | NA | TGCAGCGTTGAAAAGGAATACTCCTACAATGAGCAGTTCTTC | CSVEKEYSYNEQFF
TRBJ1-4 | TRBV14 | TRBD1 | NA | TGTGCCAGCAGCCAGGGACAGGGAGGCGGAAAACTGTTTTTT | CASSQGQGGGKLFF
TRBJ2-3 | TRBV10-1 | NA | NA | TGCGCCTCCTCGAGGAATAGCGGAGGTTCGGCTACGCAGTATTTT | CASSRNSGGSATQYF
TRBJ1-1 | TRBV7-2 | NA | NA | TGTGCCAGCAGCTTAGAGCTCCGGGCGGGCACTGAAGCTTTCTTT | CASSLELRAGTEAFF
TRBJ1-2 | TRBV18 | TRBD1 | once | TGTGCCAGCTCACCAAAGACAGGGGTTGACCTCACCGGCTACACCTTC | CASSPKTGVDLTGYTF
TRBJ2-7 | TRBV7-9 | NA | few | TGTGCCAGCAGCCCCGGGCGGCAGGGGTCGTACTTC | CASSPGRQGSYF
TRBJ1-4 | TRBV6-5 | NA | NA | TGTGCCAGCAGTTTCACAGGGAGAGCAACTAATGAAAAACTGTTTTTT | CASSFTGRATNEKLFF
TRBJ2-2 | TRBV11-3 | TRBD1 | NA | TGTGCCAGCAGCTTGGGAGACAGGGGGGACACCGGGGAGCTGTTTTTT | CASSLGDRGDTGELFF
TRBJ1-2 | TRBV5-6 | TRBD1 | few | TGTGCCAGCAGCTTGGTTGGGACAGCGGGCTACACCTTC | CASSLVGTAGYTF
TRBJ2-3 | TRBV6-5 | NA | NA | TGTGCCAGCACCCTAGGCTTGAGAGCTGCGGGTACGCAGTATTTT | CASTLGLRAAGTQYF
TRBJ1-1 | TRBV15 | TRBD1 | NA | TGTGCCACCAGGAGGGGGGGGACAGGGACTGAAGCTTTCTTT | CATRRGGTGTEAFF
TRBJ1-1 | TRBV2 | NA | NA | TGTGCCAGCAAGGAAGTAGGCAGGGTAAGGAACTTT | CASKEVGRVRNF
TRBJ2-7 | TRBV9 | NA | NA | TGTGCCAGCAGCGTAGGCCGGGGGACGGCAGGGGACTACGAGCAGTACTTC | CASSVGRGTAGDYEQYF
TRBJ2-1 | TRBV7-6 | TRBD1 | NA | TGTGCCAGCAGCCACGGGATAAACGCCAGGGGGCCGAGTGAGCAGTTCTTC | CASSHGINARGPSEQFF
TRBJ2-7 | TRBV7-9 | TRBD1 | NA | TGTGCCAGCAGTCAACCGGGACAGGGGCGGGAGCAGTACTTC | CASSQPGQGREQYF
TRBJ1-1 | TRBV9 | TRBD1 | NA | TGTGCCAGCAGCGTAGACGGGACAGGGAACACTGAAGCTTTCTTT | CASSVDGTGNTEAFF
TRBJ2-7 | TRBV10-3 | TRBD2 | NA | TGTGCCATCAGTGAGTTTGGGGGAGGGACCGAGCAGTACTTC | CAISEFGGGTEQYF
TRBJ2-1 | TRBV19 | TRBD2 | NA | TGTGCCAGCTTCGAGGGCGGGGGAATAGGTGAGCAGTTCTTC | CASFEGGGIGEQFF
TRBJ2-1 | TRBV7-2 | NA | once | TGTGCCAGCAGCTTAGAGGTGGGAGGGGGTTACAATGAGCAGTTCTTC | CASSLEVGGGYNEQFF
TRBJ2-5 | TRBV5-4 | TRBD2 | NA | TGTGCCAGCAGCCCGGAGGTGGCAGGGCGGGGGAGGGAGACCCAGTACTTC | CASSPEVAGRGRETQYF
TRBJ2-7 | TRBV11-3 | NA | NA | TGTGCCAGCAGCTTAGATTCCGGCTACGAGCAGTACTTC | CASSLDSGYEQYF
TRBJ2-2 | TRBV29-1 | TRBD2 | NA | TGCAGCGTTTCGGGAGGGGTGGGGAACACCGGGGAGCTGTTTTTT | CSVSGGVGNTGELFF
TRBJ1-2 | TRBV5-4 | TRBD1 | NA | TGTGCCAGCAGCCCCCCGGACAGGGGGCATGGCTACACCTTC | CASSPPDRGHGYTF
TRBJ2-2 | TRBV4-2 | TRBD2 | few | TGTGCCAGCAGCCAAGTCGAGCGGGGGGCGGTCGGGGAGCTGTTTTTT | CASSQVERGAVGELFF